Below, one TCR beta chain is given with its context. Its target is not known. The cDNA was produced through 5'RACE with 10-nucleotide random UMIs. TCRdb redid the calling of the 5' RACE reads with MiXCR, one entry per CDR3 protein. The sample includes roughly 70,000 distinct CDR3 sequences, around 5% seen only once; the top ten take roughly 2.8%. The data derive from a study of neurological immune-mediated disorders. The study's findings and limits: The multiple sclerosis repertoire cluster had no clinical or MRI correlate. When repertoires were grouped phylogenetically, those of 18 of 34 multiple sclerosis patients fell into one related-CDR3 cluster, a possible signature.

Sequencing was carried out using PBMCs. This clonotype was obtained from a woman aged 25 to 39 with multiple sclerosis.

As DNA, the CDR3 is TGCGCCAGCAGCCAAGATAAAAGGGGAAAAATTCAGTACTTC. It codes for CASSQDKRGKIQYF. The gene calls are TRBV4-1 and TRBJ2-4; TRBD1 is a possible D gene (5 bases). The V and J ends lost 0 bases and 10 bases respectively, with 13 bases between them. Germline assignment: CDR1 MGHRA and CDR2 YSYEKL. The CDR3 consists of 14 residues.